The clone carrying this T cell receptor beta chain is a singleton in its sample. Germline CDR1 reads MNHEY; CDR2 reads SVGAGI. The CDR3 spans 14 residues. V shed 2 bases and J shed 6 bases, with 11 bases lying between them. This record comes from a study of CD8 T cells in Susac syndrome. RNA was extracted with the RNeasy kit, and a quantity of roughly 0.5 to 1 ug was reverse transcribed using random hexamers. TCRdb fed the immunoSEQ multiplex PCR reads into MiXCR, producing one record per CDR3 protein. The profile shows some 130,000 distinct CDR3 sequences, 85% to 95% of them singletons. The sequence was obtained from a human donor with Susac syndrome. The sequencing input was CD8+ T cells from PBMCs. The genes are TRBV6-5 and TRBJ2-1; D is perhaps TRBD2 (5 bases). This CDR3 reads CASSYGLNLNEQFF. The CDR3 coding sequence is TGTGCCAGCAGTTACGGACTTAACCTCAATGAGCAGTTCTTC.